This T cell receptor beta chain was obtained from a study of monozygotic twins with inflammatory bowel disease. The CDR3 is 16 residues long. Germline loops: CDR1 SEHNR, CDR2 FQNEAQ (reference sequence). TCRdb reprocessed the 5' RACE reads, keeping one entry per CDR3 protein, no DNA. The sample data list about 300,000 distinct CDR3 sequences. The V and J genes are TRBV7-9 and TRBJ2-7; there is no DNA to check the TCRdb D call of TRBD2. The sequenced sample consisted of blood. The TCR originated in a human donor with ulcerative colitis or Crohn's disease, or a healthy co-twin of an affected twin (not recorded which). This CDR3 reads CASSLGSPASTYEQYF.